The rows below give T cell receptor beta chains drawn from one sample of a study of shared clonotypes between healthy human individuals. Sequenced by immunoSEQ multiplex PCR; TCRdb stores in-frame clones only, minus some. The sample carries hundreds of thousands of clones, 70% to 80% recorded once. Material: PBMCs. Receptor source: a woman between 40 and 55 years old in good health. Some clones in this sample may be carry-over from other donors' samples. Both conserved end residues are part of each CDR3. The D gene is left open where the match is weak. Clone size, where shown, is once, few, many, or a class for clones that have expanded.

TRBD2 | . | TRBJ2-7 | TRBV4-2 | CASSPESLAGVYEQYF | TGTGCCAGCAGCCCTGAATCTCTAGCGGGAGTTTACGAGCAGTACTTC
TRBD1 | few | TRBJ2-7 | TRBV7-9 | CASSSGQGHEQYF | TGTGCCAGCAGCTCCGGACAGGGCCACGAGCAGTACTTC
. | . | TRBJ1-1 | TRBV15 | CATSFGGRVGTEAFF | TGTGCCACCAGTTTCGGGGGGCGCGTTGGCACTGAAGCTTTCTTT
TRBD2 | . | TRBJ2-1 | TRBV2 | CASRVTSGSYNEQFF | TGTGCCAGCAGGGTCACTAGCGGGAGCTACAATGAGCAGTTCTTC
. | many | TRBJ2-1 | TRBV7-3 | CASSSQGRVSYNEQFF | TGTGCCAGCAGCTCCCAGGGGAGGGTATCCTACAATGAGCAGTTCTTC
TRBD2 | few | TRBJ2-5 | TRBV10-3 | CATGGKGGETQYF | TGTGCCACCGGGGGGAAGGGAGGGGAGACCCAGTACTTC
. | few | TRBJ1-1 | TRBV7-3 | CASSEGNTEAFF | TGTGCCAGTAGCGAGGGGAACACTGAAGCTTTCTTT
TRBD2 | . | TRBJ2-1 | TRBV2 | CASSEVLAGNLFF | TGTGCCAGCAGTGAGGTACTAGCGGGAAACCTGTTCTTC
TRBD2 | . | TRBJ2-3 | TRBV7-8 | CASSLPSGSLDTQYF | TGTGCCAGCAGCTTACCTAGCGGGAGTTTAGATACGCAGTATTTT
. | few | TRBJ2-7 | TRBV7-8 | CASRTSTVPSGEQYF | TGTGCCAGCAGGACGTCGACAGTTCCCTCGGGGGAGCAGTACTTC
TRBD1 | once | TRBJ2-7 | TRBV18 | CASSLGQGNPYEQYF | TGTGCCAGCTCACTCGGACAGGGTAACCCCTACGAGCAGTACTTC
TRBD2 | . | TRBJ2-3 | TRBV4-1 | CASSQAGLAGTDTQYF | TGCGCCAGCAGCCAAGCGGGACTAGCGGGAACAGATACGCAGTATTTT
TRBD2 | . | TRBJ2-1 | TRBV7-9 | CASSLGLAGGGGNNEQFF | TGTGCCAGCAGCTTAGGACTAGCGGGAGGAGGGGGTAACAATGAGCAGTTCTTC
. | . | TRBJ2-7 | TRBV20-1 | CSAAQYEQYF | TGCAGTGCTGCACAATACGAGCAGTACTTC
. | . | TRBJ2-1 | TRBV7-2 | CASSEWAIEQFF | TGTGCCAGCAGCGAATGGGCTATTGAGCAGTTCTTC
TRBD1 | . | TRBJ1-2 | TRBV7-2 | CASRSPGQGALGYTF | TGTGCCAGCAGATCTCCGGGACAGGGGGCTTTGGGCTACACCTTC